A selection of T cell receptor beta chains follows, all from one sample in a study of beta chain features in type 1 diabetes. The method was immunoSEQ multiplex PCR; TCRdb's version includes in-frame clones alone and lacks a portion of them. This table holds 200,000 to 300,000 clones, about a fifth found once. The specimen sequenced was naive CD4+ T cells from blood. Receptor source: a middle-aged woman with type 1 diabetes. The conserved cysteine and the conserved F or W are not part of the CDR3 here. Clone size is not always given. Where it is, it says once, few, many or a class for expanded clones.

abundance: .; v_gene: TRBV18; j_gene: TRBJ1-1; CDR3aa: ASSPPTGEAF
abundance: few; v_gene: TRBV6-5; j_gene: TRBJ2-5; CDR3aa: ASSYGGGPGETQY
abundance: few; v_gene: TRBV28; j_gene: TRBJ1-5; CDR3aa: ASSIGGVYSNQPQH
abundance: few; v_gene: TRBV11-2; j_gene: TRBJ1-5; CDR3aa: ASSSDRANQPQH
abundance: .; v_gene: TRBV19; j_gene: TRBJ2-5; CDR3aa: ASSMTIQETQY
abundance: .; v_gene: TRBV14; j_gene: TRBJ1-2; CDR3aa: ASSPRQDYGYT
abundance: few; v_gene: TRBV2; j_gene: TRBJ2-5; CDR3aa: ASSSTGAETQY
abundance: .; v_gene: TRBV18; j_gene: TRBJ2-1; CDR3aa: ASSSGTSGNNEQF
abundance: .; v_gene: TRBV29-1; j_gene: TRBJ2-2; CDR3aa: SVVGQANTGELF
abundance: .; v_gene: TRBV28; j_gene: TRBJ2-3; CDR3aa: ASSLSTDTQY
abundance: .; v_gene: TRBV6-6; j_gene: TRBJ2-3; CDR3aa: ASSPLDTQY
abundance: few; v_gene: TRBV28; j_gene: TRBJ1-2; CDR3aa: ASSFGQGNGYT
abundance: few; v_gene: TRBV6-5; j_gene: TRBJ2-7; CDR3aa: ASSFSVTYEQY
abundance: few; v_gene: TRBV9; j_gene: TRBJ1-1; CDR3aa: ASSANTYTEAF
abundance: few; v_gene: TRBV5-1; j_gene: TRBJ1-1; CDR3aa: ASSLQGLGTEAF
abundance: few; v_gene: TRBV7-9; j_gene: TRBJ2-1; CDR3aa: ASSPFGGDEQF
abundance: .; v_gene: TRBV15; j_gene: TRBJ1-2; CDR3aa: ATSRVLQGADGYT
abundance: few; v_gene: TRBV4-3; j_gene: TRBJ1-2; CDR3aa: ASSQPTGIGYT
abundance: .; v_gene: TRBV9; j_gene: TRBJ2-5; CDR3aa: ASSVSLADQETQY
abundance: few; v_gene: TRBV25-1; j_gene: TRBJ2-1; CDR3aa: ASSGTGFEQF
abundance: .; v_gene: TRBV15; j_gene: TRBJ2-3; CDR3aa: ATGLAGVRDTQY
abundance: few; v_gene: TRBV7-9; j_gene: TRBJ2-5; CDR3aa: ASSLELAETQY
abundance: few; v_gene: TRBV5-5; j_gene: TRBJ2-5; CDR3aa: ASNPTGQAETQY
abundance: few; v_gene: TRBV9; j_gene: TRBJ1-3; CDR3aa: ASSPQTEVGNTIY